Listed here is a single TCR beta chain. Profiling relied on immunoSEQ multiplex PCR, and the TCRdb table lists in-frame clones only, not all of them. The sample carries roughly 2 million clones, about 95% recorded once. Per the germline V gene, CDR1 is LNHNV and CDR2 is YYDKDF (reference sequence). The CDR3 loop spans 15 amino acids. The V segment lost 0 bases and the J segment 6 bases; nucleotides outside the gene matches: 5. CD8 cells classed as naive were CD45RO-negative and positively selected for CCR7, excluding terminally differentiated effector memory CD45RA+ cells. This entry belongs to a study of shared clonotypes between healthy human individuals.

This chain joins TRBV15 and TRBJ1-2; 9 nucleotides match TRBD1. This clonotype was sampled from a man younger than 35 in good health. Sequenced sample: naive CD8+ T cells sorted from blood. CDR3 region: CATSRDLGTGNGYTF. The CDR3 DNA reads TGTGCCACCAGCAGAGATCTGGGGACAGGGAATGGCTACACCTTC.